These T cell receptor beta chains were read from a single sample in a study of blood T cells in healthy people across ages. TCRdb reprocessed the 5' RACE reads with MiXCR, giving one entry per CDR3 protein. The sample consists of approximately 1,100,000 distinct CDR3 sequences, around 45% of them appearing once. Sequenced: blood. The origin of the receptors is a woman aged 60 to 75 in good health. CDR3s include the opening cysteine and the closing phenylalanine or tryptophan. Each record gives: clone size, V gene, D gene, CDR3 length, J gene, CDR3 protein, CDR3 DNA. The D gene is left open where the match is weak. For some rows the clone size is stated as once, few or many, or as a class when expanded; others skip it.

clone size: -; V gene: TRBV20-1; D gene: -; CDR3 length: 14; J gene: TRBJ1-5; CDR3 protein: CSASEGNSNQPQHF; CDR3 DNA: TGCAGTGCTAGTGAGGGGAATAGCAATCAGCCCCAGCATTTT
clone size: -; V gene: TRBV27; D gene: -; CDR3 length: 14; J gene: TRBJ2-3; CDR3 protein: CASSPDHSTDTQYF; CDR3 DNA: TGTGCCAGCAGCCCTGATCATAGCACAGATACGCAGTATTTT
clone size: -; V gene: TRBV13; D gene: TRBD1; CDR3 length: 18; J gene: TRBJ2-3; CDR3 protein: CASSPLRGRGPNTDTQYF; CDR3 DNA: TGTGCCAGCAGCCCCCTAAGGGGCAGGGGGCCGAACACAGATACGCAGTATTTT
clone size: -; V gene: TRBV9; D gene: TRBD2; CDR3 length: 16; J gene: TRBJ2-1; CDR3 protein: CASSSGGAEPYNEQFF; CDR3 DNA: TGTGCCAGCAGCTCGGGGGGGGCGGAGCCCTACAATGAGCAGTTCTTC
clone size: many; V gene: TRBV6-6; D gene: -; CDR3 length: 12; J gene: TRBJ2-7; CDR3 protein: CASSEGFYEQYF; CDR3 DNA: TGTGCCAGCAGTGAGGGGTTCTACGAGCAGTACTTC
clone size: -; V gene: TRBV25-1; D gene: -; CDR3 length: 14; J gene: TRBJ2-1; CDR3 protein: CASSVKLSYNEQFF; CDR3 DNA: TGTGCCAGCAGTGTGAAGTTGTCCTACAATGAGCAGTTCTTC
clone size: -; V gene: TRBV9; D gene: TRBD2; CDR3 length: 16; J gene: TRBJ2-2; CDR3 protein: CASSSRTSGNTGELFF; CDR3 DNA: TGTGCCAGCAGCTCGCGGACTAGCGGGAACACCGGGGAGCTGTTTTTT
clone size: -; V gene: TRBV2; D gene: -; CDR3 length: 13; J gene: TRBJ1-2; CDR3 protein: CASSEAVPVGYTF; CDR3 DNA: TGTGCCAGCAGTGAAGCGGTCCCAGTCGGCTACACCTTC
clone size: -; V gene: TRBV10-3; D gene: -; CDR3 length: 14; J gene: TRBJ2-5; CDR3 protein: CAISESQGRETQYF; CDR3 DNA: TGTGCCATCAGTGAGTCCCAGGGGAGGGAGACCCAGTACTTC
clone size: -; V gene: TRBV11-3; D gene: -; CDR3 length: 15; J gene: TRBJ2-1; CDR3 protein: CASSPAGQGGGEQFF; CDR3 DNA: TGTGCCAGCAGCCCCGCTGGCCAGGGAGGCGGTGAGCAGTTCTTC
clone size: few; V gene: TRBV10-3; D gene: -; CDR3 length: 14; J gene: TRBJ2-3; CDR3 protein: CAISEAGRTDTQYF; CDR3 DNA: TGTGCCATCAGTGAGGCGGGCCGGACAGATACGCAGTATTTT
clone size: -; V gene: TRBV7-6; D gene: -; CDR3 length: 13; J gene: TRBJ2-2; CDR3 protein: CASGGLGAGELFF; CDR3 DNA: TGTGCCAGCGGGGGGTTAGGTGCCGGGGAGCTGTTTTTT
clone size: few; V gene: TRBV27; D gene: TRBD1; CDR3 length: 16; J gene: TRBJ2-7; CDR3 protein: CASSLSWDRGSYEQYF; CDR3 DNA: TGTGCCAGCAGTTTATCCTGGGACAGGGGCTCCTACGAGCAGTACTTC
clone size: -; V gene: TRBV6-5; D gene: -; CDR3 length: 13; J gene: TRBJ1-3; CDR3 protein: CASRRGHGNTIYF; CDR3 DNA: TGTGCCAGCCGTCGGGGGCATGGAAACACCATATATTTT
clone size: -; V gene: TRBV20-1; D gene: TRBD1; CDR3 length: 12; J gene: TRBJ1-1; CDR3 protein: CSARDPGQRTFF; CDR3 DNA: TGCAGTGCTAGAGATCCGGGACAGAGAACTTTCTTT
clone size: -; V gene: TRBV29-1; D gene: -; CDR3 length: 15; J gene: TRBJ1-1; CDR3 protein: CSVVPHRGRNTGAFF; CDR3 DNA: TGCAGCGTTGTTCCTCACCGGGGAAGGAACACTGGAGCTTTCTTT
clone size: once; V gene: TRBV6-5; D gene: TRBD2; CDR3 length: 15; J gene: TRBJ2-2; CDR3 protein: CASSTSGRAGGELFF; CDR3 DNA: TGTGCCAGCAGTACTAGCGGGAGGGCCGGCGGGGAGCTGTTTTTT
clone size: -; V gene: TRBV3-1; D gene: -; CDR3 length: 14; J gene: TRBJ2-7; CDR3 protein: CASSLISGNYEQYF; CDR3 DNA: TGTGCCAGCAGCCTCATTAGCGGAAACTACGAGCAGTACTTC
clone size: -; V gene: TRBV28; D gene: -; CDR3 length: 15; J gene: TRBJ1-5; CDR3 protein: CASSPPPGEGQPQHF; CDR3 DNA: TGTGCCAGCAGTCCCCCCCCGGGGGAAGGCCAGCCCCAGCATTTT
clone size: once; V gene: TRBV7-8; D gene: -; CDR3 length: 14; J gene: TRBJ1-1; CDR3 protein: CASSLRSADTEAFF; CDR3 DNA: TGTGCCAGCAGTCTGCGTTCAGCCGACACTGAAGCTTTCTTT
clone size: once; V gene: TRBV29-1; D gene: -; CDR3 length: 14; J gene: TRBJ2-7; CDR3 protein: CSVMNSFSHYEQYF; CDR3 DNA: TGCAGCGTCATGAACTCGTTCTCCCACTACGAGCAGTACTTC
clone size: -; V gene: TRBV15; D gene: -; CDR3 length: 15; J gene: TRBJ2-6; CDR3 protein: CATSFRGAGANVLTF; CDR3 DNA: TGTGCCACCAGTTTCAGGGGGGCTGGGGCCAACGTCCTGACTTTC